This T cell receptor (beta chain) was recovered during a study of identical twins. General study points: Insertions ran lower in abundant cord blood beta clonotypes, though not in memory repertoires. Invariant MAIT and iNKT cells are populations that could partly confound zero-insertion analyses. The study drew conclusions from cross-sectional statistical analysis, not from following the same donors.

Trimming left V 1 base short and J 3 bases short, with 9 bases between. The CDR3 spans 14 residues. Germline V gives CDR1 LGHDT, CDR2 YNNKEL (reference sequence). Each cDNA held unique molecular identifiers, and template switching gave it a universal primer site. TCRdb reprocessed the 5' RACE reads via MiXCR and lists one record per CDR3 protein. The profile covers 1.5 million to 2 million distinct CDR3 sequences, with about 32% appearing a single time and 0.27% taken by the ten largest. As regards this clonotype: Its specificity is unknown.

The specimen sequenced was cord blood. This chain uses TRBV3-1 with TRBJ1-2, with D perhaps matching TRBD1 (5 bases). The receptor was derived from a newborn girl in good health. CDR3 protein: CASSQGGTYYGYTF. The CDR3 DNA is TGTGCCAGCAGCCAAGGGGGCACTTACTATGGCTACACCTTC.